This TCR beta chain comes out of a study of shared clonotypes between healthy human individuals. V was pared by 4 bases and J by 4 bases, with 17 bases between. This CDR3 is built from 15 residues. Germline assignment: CDR1 MDHEN and CDR2 SYDVKM. Assay: immunoSEQ multiplex PCR; the TCRdb copy retains only in-frame clones and omits some. This sample has some 2.3 million clones, with 85% to 95% found just once. The receptor comes from a man aged 18 to 29 in good health. Some clones in this sample may be carry-over from other donors' samples. V gene TRBV28 combines with J gene TRBJ2-7; maybe TRBD2 (6 bases). The sequencing input was naive CD4+ T cells from PBMCs. Specified subset: CD45RA+ positively selected. The CDR3 nucleotides read TGTGCCAGCAGTTCTACGGGACTTCTTCTTTACGAGCAGTACTTC. It codes for CASSSTGLLLYEQYF.